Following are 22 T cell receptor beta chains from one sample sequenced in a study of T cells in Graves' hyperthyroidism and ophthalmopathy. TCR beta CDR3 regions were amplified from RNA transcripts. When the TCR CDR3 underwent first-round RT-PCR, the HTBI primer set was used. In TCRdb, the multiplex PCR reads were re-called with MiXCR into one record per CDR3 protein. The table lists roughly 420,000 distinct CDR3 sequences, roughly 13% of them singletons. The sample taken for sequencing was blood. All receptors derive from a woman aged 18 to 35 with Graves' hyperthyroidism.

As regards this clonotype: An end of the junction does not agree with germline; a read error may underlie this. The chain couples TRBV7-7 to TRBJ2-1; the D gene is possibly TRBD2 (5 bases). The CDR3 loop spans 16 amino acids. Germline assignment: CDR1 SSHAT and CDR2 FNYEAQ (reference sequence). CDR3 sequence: CASSLPPDLIYNEQLF. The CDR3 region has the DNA TGTGCTAGCAGCCTTCCTCCGGACTTAATATACAATGAGCAGCTCTTC.

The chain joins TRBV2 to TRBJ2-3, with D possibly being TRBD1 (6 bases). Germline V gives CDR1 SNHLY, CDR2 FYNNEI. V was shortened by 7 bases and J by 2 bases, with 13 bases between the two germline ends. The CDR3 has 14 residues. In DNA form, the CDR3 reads TGTGCCAGCATGGGACAAAGAAACACAGATACGCAGTATTTT. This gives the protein CASMGQRNTDTQYF.

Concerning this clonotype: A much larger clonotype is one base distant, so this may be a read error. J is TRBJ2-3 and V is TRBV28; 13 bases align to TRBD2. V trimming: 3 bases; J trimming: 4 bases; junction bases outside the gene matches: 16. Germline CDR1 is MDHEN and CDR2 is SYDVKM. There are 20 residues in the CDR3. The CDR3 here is CASSFSPGGTSGRDADTQYF. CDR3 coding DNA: TGTGCCAGCAGTTTCTCACCGGGTGGTACTAGCGGGAGGGACGCAGATACGCAGTATTTT. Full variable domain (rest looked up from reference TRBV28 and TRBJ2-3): DVKVTQSSRYLVKRTGEKVFLECVQDMDHENMFWYRQDPGLGLRLIYFSYDVKMKEKGDIPEGYSVSREKKERFSLILESASTNQTSMYLCASSFSPGGTSGRDADTQYFGPGTRLTVL.

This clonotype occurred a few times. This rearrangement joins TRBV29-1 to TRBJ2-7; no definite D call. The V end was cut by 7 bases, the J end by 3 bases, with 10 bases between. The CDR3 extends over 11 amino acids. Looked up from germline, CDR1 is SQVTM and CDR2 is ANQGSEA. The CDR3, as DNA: TGCAGCGCATTCCTCAGCTACGAGCAGTACTTC. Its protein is CSAFLSYEQYF.

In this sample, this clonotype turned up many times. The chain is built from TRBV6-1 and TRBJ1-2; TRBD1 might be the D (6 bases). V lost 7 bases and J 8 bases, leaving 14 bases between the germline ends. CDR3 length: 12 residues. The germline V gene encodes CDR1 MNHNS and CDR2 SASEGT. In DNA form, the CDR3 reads TGTGCCAGCAAAGGGGGGGTCGCGGGCTACACCTTC. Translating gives CASKGGVAGYTF.

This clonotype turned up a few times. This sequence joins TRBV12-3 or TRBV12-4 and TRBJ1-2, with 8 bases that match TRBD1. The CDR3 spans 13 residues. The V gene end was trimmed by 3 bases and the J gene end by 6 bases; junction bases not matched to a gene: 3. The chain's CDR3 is CASSFTGGNGYTF. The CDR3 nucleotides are TGTGCCAGCAGTTTTACAGGGGGGAATGGCTACACCTTC.

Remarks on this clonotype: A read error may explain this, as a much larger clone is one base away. The CDR3 region is CASTPDQGRVSYNEQFF. The CDR3 coding sequence is TGCGCCAGCACCCCCGACCAGGGACGGGTGTCCTACAATGAGCAGTTCTTC. The chain recombines TRBV5-1 with TRBJ2-1, with D possibly being TRBD1 or TRBD2 (5 bases each). Between the trimmed V and J ends, which lost 6 bases and 1 base, there was a span of 20 bases. Per the germline V gene, CDR1 is SGHRS and CDR2 is YFSETQ. The CDR3 runs 17 residues.

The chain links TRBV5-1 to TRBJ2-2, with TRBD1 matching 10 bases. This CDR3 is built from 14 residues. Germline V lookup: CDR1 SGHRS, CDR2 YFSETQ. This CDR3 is CGSGTGENTGELFF. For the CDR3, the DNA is TGCGGGTCCGGGACAGGGGAGAACACCGGGGAGCTGTTTTTT.

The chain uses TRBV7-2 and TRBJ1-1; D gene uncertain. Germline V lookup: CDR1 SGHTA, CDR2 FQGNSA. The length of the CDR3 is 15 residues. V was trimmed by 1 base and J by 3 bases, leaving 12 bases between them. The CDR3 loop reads CASSLEVRDYTEAFF. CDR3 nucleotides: TGTGCCAGCAGCTTAGAGGTTAGAGATTACACTGAAGCTTTCTTT.

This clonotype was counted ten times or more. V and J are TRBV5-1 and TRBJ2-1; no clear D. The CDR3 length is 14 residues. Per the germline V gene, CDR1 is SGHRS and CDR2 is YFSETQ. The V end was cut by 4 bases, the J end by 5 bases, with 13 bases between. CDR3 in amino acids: CASSPHFQNNEQFF. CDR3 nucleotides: TGCGCCAGCAGCCCCCATTTCCAAAACAATGAGCAGTTCTTC.

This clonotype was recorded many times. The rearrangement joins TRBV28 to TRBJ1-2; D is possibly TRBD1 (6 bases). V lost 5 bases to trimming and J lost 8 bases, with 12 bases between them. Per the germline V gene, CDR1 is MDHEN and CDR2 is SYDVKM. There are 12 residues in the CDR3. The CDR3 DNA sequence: TGTGCCAGCAGTGAGGACAGATTCGGCTACACCTTC. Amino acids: CASSEDRFGYTF.

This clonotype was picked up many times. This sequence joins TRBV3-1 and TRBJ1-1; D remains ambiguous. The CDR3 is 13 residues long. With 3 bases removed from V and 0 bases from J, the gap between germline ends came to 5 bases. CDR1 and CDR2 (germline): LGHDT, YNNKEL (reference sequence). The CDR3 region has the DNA TGTGCCAGCAGCCACGTGATGAACACTGAAGCTTTCTTT. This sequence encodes CASSHVMNTEAFF. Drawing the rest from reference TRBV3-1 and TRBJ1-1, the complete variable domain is DTAVSQTPKYLVTQMGNDKSIKCEQNLGHDTMYWYKQDSKKFLKIMFSYNNKELIINETVPNRFSPKSPDKAHLNLHINSLELGDSAVYFCASSHVMNTEAFFGQGTRLTVV.

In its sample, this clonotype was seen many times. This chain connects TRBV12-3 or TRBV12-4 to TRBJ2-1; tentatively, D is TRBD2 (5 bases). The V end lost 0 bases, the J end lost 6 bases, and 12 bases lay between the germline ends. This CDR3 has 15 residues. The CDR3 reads CASSLAAGLANEQFF. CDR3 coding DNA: TGTGCCAGCAGTTTAGCGGCGGGCCTTGCCAATGAGCAGTTCTTC.

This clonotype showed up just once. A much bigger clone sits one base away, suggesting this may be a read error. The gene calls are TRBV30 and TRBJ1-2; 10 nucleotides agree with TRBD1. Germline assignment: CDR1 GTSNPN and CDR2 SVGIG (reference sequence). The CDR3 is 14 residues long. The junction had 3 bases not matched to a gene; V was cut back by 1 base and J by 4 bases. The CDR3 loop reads CAWSDRDRGYGYTF. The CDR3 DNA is TGTGCCTGGAGTGACCGGGACAGGGGCTATGGCTACACCTTC.

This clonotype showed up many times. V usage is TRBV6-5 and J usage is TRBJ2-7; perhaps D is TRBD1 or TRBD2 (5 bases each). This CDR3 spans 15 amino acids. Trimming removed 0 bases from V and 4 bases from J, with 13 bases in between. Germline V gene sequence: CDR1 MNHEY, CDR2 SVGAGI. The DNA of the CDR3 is TGTGCCAGCAGTTACTCGAATGGGGGAACTTACGAGCAGTACTTC. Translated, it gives CASSYSNGGTYEQYF.

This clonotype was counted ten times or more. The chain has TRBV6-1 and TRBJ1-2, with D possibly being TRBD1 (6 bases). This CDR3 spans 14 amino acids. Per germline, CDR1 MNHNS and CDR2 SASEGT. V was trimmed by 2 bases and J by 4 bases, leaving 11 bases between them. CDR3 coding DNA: TGTGCCAGCAGTGAATTACAGGGTGGCTATGGCTACACCTTC. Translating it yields CASSELQGGYGYTF.

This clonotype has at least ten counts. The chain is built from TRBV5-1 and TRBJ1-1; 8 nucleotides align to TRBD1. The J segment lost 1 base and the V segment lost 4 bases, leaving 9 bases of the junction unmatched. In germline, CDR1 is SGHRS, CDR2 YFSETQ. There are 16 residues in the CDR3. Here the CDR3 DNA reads TGCGCCAGCAGCCAACCAACGGACAGGGAGAACACTGAAGCTTTCTTT. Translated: CASSQPTDRENTEAFF.

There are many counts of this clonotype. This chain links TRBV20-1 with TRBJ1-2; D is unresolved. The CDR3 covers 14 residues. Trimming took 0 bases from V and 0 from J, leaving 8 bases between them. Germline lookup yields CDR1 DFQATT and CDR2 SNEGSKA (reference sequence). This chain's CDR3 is CSARDRRANYGYTF. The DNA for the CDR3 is TGCAGTGCTAGAGACAGAAGAGCTAACTATGGCTACACCTTC.

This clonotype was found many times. The CDR3 DNA follows: TGCGCCAGCAGCTATAACACCCAGAACACTGAAGCTTTCTTT. It encodes CASSYNTQNTEAFF. The chain couples TRBV5-1 to TRBJ1-1; no reliable D call. The CDR3 runs to 14 residues. Germline CDR1 and CDR2: SGHRS and YFSETQ. Trimming pared 3 bases from V and 1 base from J, leaving 10 bases between. The complete variable domain, with remaining parts taken from reference TRBV5-1 and TRBJ1-1, reads KAGVTQTPRYLIKTRGQQVTLSCSPISGHRSVSWYQQTPGQGLQFLFEYFSETQRNKGNFPGRFSGRQFSNSRSEMNVSTLELGDSALYLCASSYNTQNTEAFFGQGTRLTVV.

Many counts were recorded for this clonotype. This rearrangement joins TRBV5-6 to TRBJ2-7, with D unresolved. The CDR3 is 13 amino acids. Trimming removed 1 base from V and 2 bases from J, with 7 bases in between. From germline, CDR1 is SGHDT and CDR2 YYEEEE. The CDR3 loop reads CASSLTLTYEQYF. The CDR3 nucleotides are TGTGCCAGCAGCTTGACTCTCACCTACGAGCAGTACTTC.

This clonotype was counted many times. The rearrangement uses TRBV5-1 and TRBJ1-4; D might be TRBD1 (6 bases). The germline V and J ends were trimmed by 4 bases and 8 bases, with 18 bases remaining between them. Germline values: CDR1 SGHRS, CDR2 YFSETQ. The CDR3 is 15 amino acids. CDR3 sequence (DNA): TGCGCCAGCAGCATCGCCGGACAGCTGGGCGAAAAACTGTTTTTT. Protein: CASSIAGQLGEKLFF. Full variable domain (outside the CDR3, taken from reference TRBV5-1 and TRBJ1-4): KAGVTQTPRYLIKTRGQQVTLSCSPISGHRSVSWYQQTPGQGLQFLFEYFSETQRNKGNFPGRFSGRQFSNSRSEMNVSTLELGDSALYLCASSIAGQLGEKLFFGSGTQLSVL.

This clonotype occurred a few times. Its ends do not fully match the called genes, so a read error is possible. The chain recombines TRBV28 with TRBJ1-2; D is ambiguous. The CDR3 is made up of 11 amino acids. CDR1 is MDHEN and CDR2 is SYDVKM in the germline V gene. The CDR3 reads CASSLYSGHTF. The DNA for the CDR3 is TGTGCCAGCAGTTTATACTCTGGCCACACCTTC.